This T cell receptor (beta chain) was profiled in a study of T cells in localized non-small cell lung cancer. This CDR3 has 15 residues. Trimming shortened V by 7 bases and J by 4 bases, and 17 bases separated the two germline ends. The germline V gene has CDR1 LNHDA and CDR2 SQIVND (reference sequence). Sequencing used immunoSEQ multiplex PCR; TCRdb keeps in-frame clones, though not all of them. Of fewer than 40,000 clones listed, approximately 91% are singletons. The starting material was peripheral blood mononuclear cells, obtained before any cancer treatment. The rearrangement joins TRBV19 to TRBJ1-5; D might be TRBD1 (6 bases). This clonotype was sampled from a woman aged 40 to 75 with stage III lung adenocarcinoma. CDR3 coding DNA: TGTGCCAGTACTGAGGGGGTGGAGGGTAATCAGCCCCAGCATTTT. Its translation: CASTEGVEGNQPQHF. Full variable domain (missing parts from reference TRBV19 and TRBJ1-5): DGGITQSPKYLFRKEGQNVTLSCEQNLNHDAMYWYRQDPGQGLRLIYYSQIVNDFQKGDIAEGYSVSREKKESFPLTVTSAQKNPTAFYLCASTEGVEGNQPQHFGDGTRLSIL.